The 18 T cell receptor beta chains listed next were all sequenced from one sample in a study of blood T cell repertoires in COVID-19. Using immunoSEQ multiplex PCR, the repertoire was profiled, and TCRdb retains in-frame clones only, with some absent. Altogether 200,000 to 250,000 clones are present, 80% to 90% being singletons, with the ten largest covering over 1%. Sequenced input: PBMCs or T cells enriched from blood (not recorded which). All receptors derive from a man aged 25-45 years who had recovered from COVID-19.

The gene calls are TRBV7-9 and TRBJ2-2; D is unclear. Germline-derived CDR1 and CDR2 are SEHNR and FQNEAQ (reference sequence). V was clipped by 1 base and J by 7 bases, with 4 bases between them. This CDR3 has 12 amino acids. DNA of the CDR3: TGTGCCAGCAGCTTAGACATCGGGGAGCTGTTTTTT. Its translation is CASSLDIGELFF.

This clone was picked up one time. This rearrangement joins TRBV6-5 to TRBJ1-1; D call uncertain. The CDR3 consists of 12 residues. CDR1 is MNHEY, CDR2 SVGAGI, per germline. Between the trimmed V and J ends, which lost 2 bases and 6 bases, there was a span of 7 bases. CDR3 DNA sequence: TGTGCCAGCAGTTACGTCGGGGCTGAAGCTTTCTTT. Amino acid sequence: CASSYVGAEAFF.

The count of this clone is one. The chain recombines TRBV7-9 with TRBJ1-4; D might be TRBD1 (6 bases). V lost 5 bases and J 8 bases, leaving 15 bases between the germline ends. Looked up from germline, CDR1 is SEHNR and CDR2 is FQNEAQ (reference sequence). The CDR3 length is 14 residues. CDR3 nucleotides: TGTGCCAGCAGCCCCCAGGGGTTTGGGGAAAAACTGTTTTTT. Encoded protein: CASSPQGFGEKLFF. Full variable domain (outside the CDR3, taken from reference TRBV7-9 and TRBJ1-4): DTGVSQNPRHKITKRGQNVTFRCDPISEHNRLYWYRQTLGQGPEFLTYFQNEAQLEKSRLLSDRFSAERPKGSFSTLEIQRTEQGDSAMYLCASSPQGFGEKLFFGSGTQLSVL.

The chain joins TRBV7-2 to TRBJ1-1; the match to TRBD1 covers 8 bases. The germline CDR1 and CDR2 sequences are SGHTA and FQGNSA. The CDR3 is 18 amino acids. J gave up 1 base and V 1 base, and 11 bases lay outside the gene matches. CDR3 sequence (DNA): TGTGCCAGCAGCTTAGTGTATGCAGGGGGCGAGCGGAACACTGAAGCTTTCTTT. Translating gives CASSLVYAGGERNTEAFF.

The V call is TRBV10-1, the J call TRBJ2-2; 9 positions agree with TRBD1. Germline assignment: CDR1 WNHNN and CDR2 SYGVQD (reference sequence). V lost 0 bases and J lost 12; bases outside the gene matches: 17. The CDR3 is 18 amino acids. DNA of the CDR3: TGCGCCAGCAGTGAGTCTCTACGAGGGACAGGGAATTTTGCACAGCTGTTTTTT. Its protein is CASSESLRGTGNFAQLFF.

The chain couples TRBV15 to TRBJ1-1; TRBD1 matches 7 bases. The germline V gene encodes CDR1 LNHNV and CDR2 YYDKDF (reference sequence). Germline trimming cut 2 bases from V and 7 bases from J; bases unmatched to any gene: 10. The CDR3 loop spans 15 amino acids. CDR3 loop: CATSRPDRVGIEAFF. Here the CDR3 DNA reads TGTGCCACCAGCAGACCCGACAGGGTTGGTATTGAAGCTTTCTTT. Filled out from reference TRBV15 and TRBJ1-1, the complete variable domain reads DAMVIQNPRYQVTQFGKPVTLSCSQTLNHNVMYWYQQKSSQAPKLLFHYYDKDFNNEADTPDNFQSRRPNTSFCFLDIRSPGLGDTAMYLCATSRPDRVGIEAFFGQGTRLTVV.

The V call is TRBV3-1 (or the pseudogene TRBV3-2), the J call TRBJ1-1; no firm D call. The CDR3 sequence is 13 residues long. V dropped 1 base and J dropped 7 bases, with 10 bases sitting between them. Germline V gives CDR1 LGHDT, CDR2 YNNKEL (reference sequence). The CDR3 loop is CASSQAERDEAFF. Written as DNA, the CDR3 is TGTGCCAGCAGCCAAGCGGAGAGGGATGAAGCTTTCTTT.

This sequence joins TRBV7-2 and TRBJ2-7; TRBD1 agrees at 8 bases. The V gene end was trimmed by 5 bases and the J gene end by 1 base; junction bases not matched to a gene: 4. CDR3 size: 14 residues. The germline V gene has CDR1 SGHTA and CDR2 FQGNSA. The CDR3 sequence: CASSVNRGSYEQYF. In DNA form, the CDR3 reads TGTGCCAGCAGCGTGAACAGGGGGTCCTACGAGCAGTACTTC.

This chain uses TRBV18 with TRBJ1-1; possible D gene TRBD1, 5 bases. The CDR3 is 13 amino acids. Trimming took off 4 bases at V and 5 bases at J, with 11 bases between the two ends. The germline CDR1 and CDR2 sequences are KGHSH and LQKENI. This chain's CDR3 is CASSLGRETEAFF. The CDR3 DNA sequence: TGTGCCAGCTCACTGGGACGGGAGACTGAAGCTTTCTTT.

The rearrangement joins TRBV28 to TRBJ1-2; the match to TRBD1 covers 7 bases. Looked up from germline, CDR1 is MDHEN and CDR2 is SYDVKM. The CDR3 sequence is 17 residues long. V gave up 1 base and J gave up 7 bases; unmatched junction bases: 15. The CDR3 bases are TGTGCCAGCAGTTTATTCGGGGGCGGAGGGGGCGGTAGTGGCTACACCTTC. Translated: CASSLFGGGGGGSGYTF.

The chain joins TRBV6-1 to TRBJ2-3, with a weak D call TRBD2 (6 bases). Trimming cost V 3 bases and J 11 bases, with 15 bases left between them. This CDR3 spans 13 amino acids. Per germline, CDR1 MNHNS and CDR2 SASEGT. The CDR3 loop is CASSEGGGVGQYF. In DNA, the CDR3 is TGTGCCAGCAGTGAGGGAGGAGGAGTAGGGCAGTATTTT.

The V gene is TRBV10-1, the J gene TRBJ2-5, with 10 positions matching TRBD2. Germline CDR1 WNHNN, CDR2 SYGVQD (reference sequence). The CDR3 consists of 15 residues. J lost 2 bases, V lost 5 bases, and 5 bases had no gene match. CDR3 bases: TGCGCCAGCAGTAGCGGGGGGGCCGGGCAAGAGACCCAGTACTTC. Encoded protein: CASSSGGAGQETQYF.

The V gene is TRBV30, the J gene TRBJ1-1; 8 bases map to TRBD1. The V gene's germline CDR1 is GTSNPN and CDR2 SVGIG (reference sequence). The CDR3 runs to 12 residues. V shed 7 bases and J 5 bases; nucleotides not matched to a gene: 6. The CDR3 loop is CAFRTGRTEAFF. In DNA, the CDR3 is TGTGCCTTCCGGACAGGGAGAACTGAAGCTTTCTTT.

The rearrangement links TRBV20-1 to TRBJ2-1, with 11 bases aligning to TRBD2. The CDR3 runs to 20 residues. CDR1 DFQATT and CDR2 SNEGSKA come from the germline V gene (reference sequence). J gave up 0 bases and V 3 bases, and 16 bases lay outside the gene matches. CDR3 DNA: TGCAGTGCTAGTGGTCCTACCGGGACTAGCGGCAAAAACTCCTACAATGAGCAGTTCTTC. Translated, it gives CSASGPTGTSGKNSYNEQFF.

This chain links TRBV4-3 with TRBJ1-4; 9 bases are a match to TRBD1. This CDR3 contains 16 residues. Unmatched junction bases numbered 10, after V lost 3 bases and J lost 8 bases. Looked up from germline, CDR1 is LGHNA and CDR2 is YSLEER. The DNA for the CDR3 is TGCGCCAGCAGCCAGGGATTAACAGGGGGCGAAGAAAAACTGTTTTTT. Translated: CASSQGLTGGEEKLFF.

The chain has TRBV11-2 and TRBJ2-2; possible D gene TRBD2, 5 bases. CDR1 SGHAT and CDR2 FQNNGV come from the germline V gene. Between the trimmed V and J ends, which lost 1 base and 2 bases, there was a span of 14 bases. The length of the CDR3 is 17 residues. CDR3 sequence (DNA): TGTGCCAGCAGCTTAGGTCGTCCTAGCCTTAACACCGGGGAGCTGTTTTTT. Translated: CASSLGRPSLNTGELFF.

Only a few counts were recorded for this clone. The rearrangement links TRBV6-6 to TRBJ1-6; 9 nucleotides align to TRBD1. CDR1 is MNHNY and CDR2 is SVGAGI in the germline V gene (reference sequence). The CDR3 covers 14 residues. Losses at the gene ends were 5 bases for V and 10 bases for J; bases not matched to a gene: 6. As DNA, the CDR3 is TGTGCCAGCAGTAAACACAGGGGGCCGTCACCCCTCCACTTT. This gives the protein CASSKHRGPSPLHF.

V usage is TRBV10-3 and J usage is TRBJ1-4; the match to TRBD1 covers 9 bases. With 5 bases clipped from V and 6 bases from J, the junction kept 4 bases outside the gene matches. Germline CDR1 and CDR2: ENHRY and SYGVKD. The CDR3 has 14 amino acids. DNA of the CDR3: TGTGCCATCAGTCCGGGACAGGGTGATGAAAAACTGTTTTTT. Translation: CAISPGQGDEKLFF.